Here is one T cell receptor beta chain with its context. Trimming pared 5 bases from V and 0 bases from J, leaving 7 bases between. CDR3 length equals 13 residues. From germline, CDR1 is LGHDT and CDR2 YNNKEL (reference sequence). The sample comes from a study of blood T cell repertoires in COVID-19. Study at large: T cells, B-cell-depleted T cells, or PBMCs supplied cDNA or gDNA.

Seattle's enrolled individuals joined amid active infection and were then monitored longitudinally. Authors' analysis steps: Amplification from reference gene primers served as the basis for estimated nucleated cell counts. Measured with immunoSEQ multiplex PCR; TCRdb has only the in-frame clones, and not every one. The D gene and trimming were derived from the DNA, and the V and J assignments and clone size from that table. The repertoire holds 95,000 to 150,000 clones, 92% seen once, with approximately 2% in the top ten. The chain joins TRBV3-1 (or the pseudogene TRBV3-2) to TRBJ1-1; D gene ambiguous. Material for sequencing was peripheral blood. This clonotype was sampled from a middle-aged man with COVID-19, enrolled during active disease. As DNA, the CDR3 is TGTGCCAGCAGCATGACATTGAACACTGAAGCTTTCTTT. Amino acid sequence: CASSMTLNTEAFF.